What follows are 26 T cell receptor beta chains derived from one specimen sequenced in a study of liver allograft versus peripheral blood T cells. The wider study: Within transplanted livers, the T cell receptor repertoires were examined and compared against the repertoires present in the peripheral blood of liver transplant recipients.

Using its own MiXCR run on the reads, TCRdb lists one record per CDR3 protein. The sample yields several thousand distinct CDR3 sequences, approximately 15% seen once. Receptors originate from a human patient who had a liver transplant. T cells may partly derive from the graft donor.

CDR3 coding DNA: TGTGCCAGCACCCGTAGAGTGGGCCCCGGCGAAAAACTGTTTTTT. This codes for CASTRRVGPGEKLFF. The V call is TRBV9, the J call TRBJ1-4; D unclear. Per the germline V gene, CDR1 is SGDLS and CDR2 is YYNGEE. The V gene lost 6 bases and the J gene lost 8 bases, with 20 bases spanning the gap. The CDR3 is 15 amino acids.

This clonotype was seen at least ten times. V and J are TRBV14 and TRBJ1-6, with a possible D match to TRBD1 (5 bases). Trimming stripped 4 bases from V and 0 bases from J, with 13 bases between. From germline, CDR1 is SGHDN and CDR2 FVKESK. CDR3 length: 17 residues. CDR3 in DNA: TGTGCCAGCAGCCCGGGGGGGGGAAGCTCCTATAATTCACCCCTCCACTTT. Translating gives CASSPGGGSSYNSPLHF. Drawing the rest from reference TRBV14 and TRBJ1-6, the complete variable domain is EAGVTQFPSHSVIEKGQTVTLRCDPISGHDNLYWYRRVMGKEIKFLLHFVKESKQDESGMPNNRFLAERTGGTYSTLKVQPAELEDSGVYFCASSPGGGSSYNSPLHFGNGTRLTVT.

This clonotype has more than one count but fewer than ten. CDR3 loop: CAWISVWGNTEAFF. CDR3 nucleotides: TGTGCCTGGATTTCCGTATGGGGGAACACTGAAGCTTTCTTT. This chain joins TRBV30 and TRBJ1-1; D gene ambiguous. Germline loops: CDR1 GTSNPN, CDR2 SVGIG (reference sequence). The CDR3 totals 14 residues. Trimming took off 4 bases at V and 1 base at J, with 13 bases between the two ends. Supplemented by reference TRBV30 and TRBJ1-1, the full variable domain reads SQTIHQWPATLVQPVGSPLSLECTVEGTSNPNLYWYRQAAGRGLQLLFYSVGIGQISSEVPQNLSASRPQDRQFILSSKKLLLSDSGFYLCAWISVWGNTEAFFGQGTRLTVV.

This clonotype was seen a few times. The chain combines TRBV20-1 with TRBJ1-5; D is perhaps TRBD1 (6 bases). Trimming took off 3 bases at V and 4 bases at J, with 19 bases between the two ends. The germline CDR1 and CDR2 sequences are DFQATT and SNEGSKA (reference sequence). This CDR3 is 16 amino acids long. The CDR3 sequence: CSAREGTGAYNQPQHF. In nucleotides, the CDR3 is TGCAGTGCTAGGGAGGGAACGGGGGCCTATAATCAGCCCCAGCATTTT.

This clonotype has at least ten counts. This chain connects TRBV28 to TRBJ2-5; D unresolved. Germline V lookup: CDR1 MDHEN, CDR2 SYDVKM. There are 16 residues in the CDR3. Trimming cost V 7 bases and J 5 bases, with 23 bases left between them. The CDR3 DNA reads as TGTGCCAGCACCCCAGCTGGTGATTTAAGGGTCGAGACCCAGTACTTC. Its protein product is CASTPAGDLRVETQYF.

The V gene is TRBV3-1, the J gene TRBJ1-6, with D hard to call. V was clipped by 1 base and J by 9 bases, with 10 bases between them. There are 14 residues in the CDR3. The germline gives CDR1 LGHDT, CDR2 YNNKEL (reference sequence). The CDR3 protein is CASSQVPWASPLHF. The CDR3 bases are TGTGCCAGCAGCCAAGTCCCGTGGGCTTCACCCCTCCACTTT.

The V call is TRBV20-1, the J call TRBJ1-4; 10 bases match TRBD1. The CDR3 runs 19 residues. V was clipped by 0 bases and J by 1 base; unmatched bases: 11. Per the germline V gene, CDR1 is DFQATT and CDR2 is SNEGSKA (reference sequence). As DNA, the CDR3 is TGCAGTGCTAGAGATCTAAGCGACAGGGGGCGAGGAACTAATGAAAAACTGTTTTTT. Protein product: CSARDLSDRGRGTNEKLFF.

The chain combines TRBV20-1 with TRBJ1-5; D uncertain. Germline CDR1 is DFQATT and CDR2 is SNEGSKA (reference sequence). Trimming pared 2 bases from V and 0 bases from J, leaving 14 bases between. There are 16 residues in the CDR3. The CDR3 DNA follows: TGCAGTGCTAGATCGAGAGAACTTACTAGCAATCAGCCCCAGCATTTT. Translated: CSARSRELTSNQPQHF.

V gene TRBV5-1 combines with J gene TRBJ1-1, with unresolved D. This CDR3 is 14 amino acids long. The germline CDR1 and CDR2 sequences are SGHRS and YFSETQ. V was trimmed by 0 bases and J by 4 bases, leaving 10 bases between them. In DNA, the CDR3 is TGCGCCAGCAGCTTGGCGGGGTTGGGCACTGAAGCTTTCTTT. It is translated as CASSLAGLGTEAFF.

V and J are TRBV5-6 and TRBJ1-2, with 8 bases identical to TRBD1. V gave up 2 bases and J gave up 5 bases; unmatched junction bases: 5. The germline V gene encodes CDR1 SGHDT and CDR2 YYEEEE. This CDR3 spans 14 amino acids. CDR3 nucleotide sequence: TGTGCCAGCAGCTTTCTACAGGGGGGGTATGGCTACACCTTC. This gives the protein CASSFLQGGYGYTF.

This clonotype is classed as medium-sized. The chain links TRBV28 to TRBJ2-2; D not certain. The CDR3 is 14 residues long. Germline V CDR1 and CDR2: MDHEN, SYDVKM. Trimming pared 1 base from V and 4 bases from J, leaving 7 bases between. The CDR3 DNA is TGTGCCAGCAGTTTATTTGGTGGCACCGGGGAGCTGTTTTTT. Protein product: CASSLFGGTGELFF.

This clonotype was counted many times. V gene TRBV13 combines with J gene TRBJ1-1, with D hard to call. The CDR3 runs to 15 residues. CDR1 is PRHDT, CDR2 FYEKMQ, per germline (reference sequence). Trimming pared 4 bases from V and 1 base from J, leaving 13 bases between. Here the CDR3 reads CASSWGSGGNTEAFF. The CDR3 DNA sequence: TGTGCCAGCAGCTGGGGAAGTGGAGGGAACACTGAAGCTTTCTTT.

This clonotype is labeled as medium-sized (0.01 to 0.1%). This chain joins TRBV19 and TRBJ2-2; 12 nucleotides align to TRBD2. Looked up from germline, CDR1 is LNHDA and CDR2 is SQIVND (reference sequence). This CDR3 spans 16 amino acids. Trimming took 5 bases from V and 7 from J; bases not matched to a gene: 8. The CDR3 DNA is TGTGCCAGTAGTCCCCCTAGCGGGGGGGCGGTCGGGGAGCTGTTTTTT. Translation: CASSPPSGGAVGELFF.

This clonotype is judged medium-sized. The chain combines TRBV5-4 with TRBJ1-6, with a possible D match to TRBD1 (5 bases). Looked up from germline, CDR1 is SGHNT and CDR2 is YYREEE (reference sequence). Trimming shortened V by 5 bases and J by 8 bases, and 14 bases separated the two germline ends. CDR3 length: 14 amino acids. This CDR3 reads CASRAGIIDSPLHF. DNA of the CDR3: TGTGCCAGCAGGGCAGGGATTATAGATTCACCCCTCCACTTT.

The chain links TRBV20-1 to TRBJ1-5; D possibly corresponds to TRBD1 (5 bases). V lost 6 bases, J lost 2 bases, and 20 bases lay in between. The germline V gene encodes CDR1 DFQATT and CDR2 SNEGSKA (reference sequence). This CDR3 is 16 amino acids long. The CDR3 protein is CSAKKRGEGGNQPQHF. In DNA form, the CDR3 reads TGCAGTGCAAAAAAGCGGGGGGAGGGTGGCAATCAGCCCCAGCATTTT.

The CDR3 nucleotides are TGTGCCAGCAGCCCAGGGGCGGACACTGAAGCTTTCTTT. Its translation is CASSPGADTEAFF. The J gene is TRBJ1-1, the V gene TRBV28, with D maybe TRBD1 (6 bases). V lost 6 bases and J lost 3, with 11 bases in between. Germline V CDR1 and CDR2: MDHEN, SYDVKM. This CDR3 is 13 amino acids long.

This clonotype qualifies as medium-sized. The chain joins TRBV15 to TRBJ1-5; D not certain. Germline CDR1 LNHNV, CDR2 YYDKDF (reference sequence). Trimming left V 1 base short and J 5 bases short, with 9 bases between. The CDR3 covers 14 residues. In DNA form, the CDR3 reads TGTGCCACCAGCAGAGTGAAAGAATATCAGCCCCAGCATTTT. Translated, it gives CATSRVKEYQPQHF.

This clonotype has ten or more counts. The rearrangement uses TRBV28 and TRBJ2-2; 11 bases align to TRBD2. J gave up 6 bases and V 4 bases, and 7 bases lay outside the gene matches. CDR1 is MDHEN, CDR2 SYDVKM, per germline. This CDR3 has 16 residues. The CDR3 region is CASSSSLAGVSGELFF. The CDR3 coding sequence is TGTGCCAGCAGTTCCTCACTAGCGGGAGTGTCCGGGGAGCTGTTTTTT.

Ten or more counts support this clonotype. The chain is built from TRBV28 and TRBJ1-6; D possibly corresponds to TRBD1 (5 bases). The germline V and J ends were trimmed by 7 bases and 9 bases, with 19 bases remaining between them. The CDR3 is 15 residues long. Looked up from germline, CDR1 is MDHEN and CDR2 is SYDVKM. This CDR3 reads CASTPGGVRGSPLHF. DNA of the CDR3: TGTGCCAGCACTCCCGGAGGGGTACGCGGTTCACCCCTCCACTTT.

This clonotype was seen a handful of times. The chain uses TRBV12-3 or TRBV12-4 and TRBJ2-5, with a weak D call TRBD2 (5 bases). The CDR3 contains 18 residues. V was cut by 8 bases and J by 3 bases, with 28 bases left in between. The CDR3 loop reads CASESRGSGWVLEETQYF. DNA of the CDR3: TGTGCCAGCGAAAGTCGGGGTTCGGGGTGGGTATTAGAAGAGACCCAGTACTTC.

Many counts were recorded for this clonotype. This sequence joins TRBV6-2 or TRBV6-3 and TRBJ2-7; 12 bases agree with TRBD2. The length of the CDR3 is 17 residues. CDR1 is MNHEY and CDR2 is SVGEGT in the germline V gene. V lost 4 bases and J lost 0; bases outside the gene matches: 7. CDR3 nucleotides: TGTGCCAGCAGTTTCGCAACTAGCGGGAGGCGCTCCTACGAGCAGTACTTC. This gives the protein CASSFATSGRRSYEQYF.

The chain combines TRBV28 with TRBJ2-6; 12 bases are shared with TRBD1. Germline-derived CDR1 and CDR2 are MDHEN and SYDVKM. The CDR3 covers 17 residues. V shed 5 bases and J 3 bases; nucleotides not matched to a gene: 5. CDR3 DNA sequence: TGTGCCAGCAGTACCCGGGACAGGGGGCATGGGGCCAACGTCCTGACTTTC. Protein product: CASSTRDRGHGANVLTF.

Ten or more counts support this clonotype. The rearrangement joins TRBV18 to TRBJ2-5; tentatively, D is TRBD2 (5 bases). Germline CDR1 and CDR2: KGHSH and LQKENI. V dropped 5 bases and J dropped 5 bases, with 18 bases sitting between them. The CDR3 sequence is 15 residues long. CDR3 in DNA: TGTGCCAGCTCAAAGGGCGTAGCGCAACGGGAGACCCAGTACTTC. Protein product: CASSKGVAQRETQYF.

In its sample, this clonotype is medium-sized. CDR3 in amino acids: CATSDLRLFSNQPQHF. DNA for the CDR3: TGTGCCACCAGTGATTTGAGGCTCTTTAGCAATCAGCCCCAGCATTTT. The rearrangement uses TRBV24-1 and TRBJ1-5; D ambiguous. Germline CDR1 and CDR2: KGHDR and SFDVKD. The CDR3 totals 16 residues. Trimming took 0 bases from V and 0 from J, leaving 8 bases between them.

This chain uses TRBV10-3 with TRBJ2-1; possible D gene TRBD1, 5 bases. The V end was cut by 6 bases, the J end by 10 bases, with 10 bases between. Germline CDR1 is ENHRY and CDR2 is SYGVKD. The CDR3 sequence is 11 residues long. CDR3 sequence: CAIRRGAEQFF. The CDR3 DNA reads as TGTGCCATCAGAAGGGGCGCAGAGCAGTTCTTC.

The rearrangement uses TRBV5-6 and TRBJ2-7; D is perhaps TRBD2 (5 bases). V lost 4 bases and J 3 bases, leaving 11 bases between the germline ends. In germline, CDR1 is SGHDT, CDR2 YYEEEE. The length of the CDR3 is 13 residues. This chain's CDR3 is CASSRGSYYEQYF. DNA of the CDR3: TGTGCCAGCAGCCGAGGGTCATACTACGAGCAGTACTTC.